Reported below is one TCR beta chain. Antigen specificity is unknown. Method: immunoSEQ multiplex PCR; TCRdb's copy keeps in-frame clones and lacks some. This sample has roughly 99,000 clones, with just over 90% found just once. This entry comes from a study of T cell responses to AZD1222 COVID-19 vaccine. Findings and caveats of the study: The number of AZD1222 recipients seropositive at baseline was only 6 or 7. Mostly white British, mostly female donors; authors suggested clonal diversity may be underestimated. In all cases, repertoires were sampled only after the peak T cell response.

The CDR3 runs 15 residues. Germline CDR1 and CDR2: LNHDA and SQIVND (reference sequence). V dropped 5 bases and J dropped 6 bases, with 16 bases sitting between them. The chain links TRBV19 to TRBJ2-2, with D perhaps matching TRBD1 (5 bases). The sequencing used peripheral blood, collected 28 days after the second AZD1222 dose. The clonotype was recovered from an adult who received the AZD1222 COVID-19 vaccine. The CDR3 region is CASSSSHRSAGELFF. CDR3 nucleotides: TGTGCCAGTAGTTCCTCTCACAGGAGCGCCGGGGAGCTGTTTTTT.